These 21 T cell receptor beta chains were sequenced from one sample in a study of blood T cell repertoires in COVID-19. Libraries were prepared by immunoSEQ multiplex PCR; TCRdb keeps only in-frame clonotypes and omits some of them. The table lists 380,000 or so clones, about 90% of them singletons. The sequenced sample was peripheral blood. The source of these receptors is a man aged 40-55 years with acute or convalescent COVID-19.

The chain recombines TRBV6-5 with TRBJ1-6; 9 positions agree with TRBD1. Looked up from germline, CDR1 is MNHEY and CDR2 is SVGAGI. The CDR3 is made up of 13 amino acids. Unmatched junction bases numbered 8, after V lost 11 bases and J lost 9 bases. CDR3 sequence reads: CASTGGTSSPLHF. The CDR3 nucleotides read TGTGCCTCGACAGGGGGGACAAGTTCACCCCTCCACTTT.

This chain connects TRBV19 to TRBJ1-1, with 10 bases matching TRBD1. J was trimmed by 0 bases and V by 7 bases; bases with no gene match: 8. Germline CDR1 is LNHDA and CDR2 is SQIVND (reference sequence). The CDR3 totals 16 residues. This chain's CDR3 is CASKEGTGALNTEAFF. The CDR3 bases are TGTGCCAGTAAAGAAGGGACAGGGGCCTTGAACACTGAAGCTTTCTTT.

The J gene is TRBJ2-4, the V gene TRBV6-6; the match to TRBD1 covers 10 bases. Germline V gene lookup returns CDR1 MNHNY and CDR2 SVGAGI (reference sequence). With 6 bases clipped from V and 3 bases from J, the junction kept 20 bases outside the gene matches. The CDR3 contains 20 residues. The CDR3 bases are TGTGCCAGCAGCTCTCATCCCGGGACAGGGGATAGTTTAGTCAAAAACATTCAGTACTTC. Amino acid sequence: CASSSHPGTGDSLVKNIQYF.

The chain links TRBV18 to TRBJ1-2, with 11 bases identical to TRBD1. CDR3 size: 16 residues. The V segment lost 5 bases and the J segment 3 bases; nucleotides outside the gene matches: 8. Germline V gives CDR1 KGHSH, CDR2 LQKENI. The CDR3 here is CASSSGQGARYYGYTF. The CDR3 DNA reads as TGTGCCAGCTCATCTGGACAGGGGGCTAGATACTATGGCTACACCTTC.

Here the CDR3 reads CASSLLGASTNEKLFF. The CDR3 DNA follows: TGTGCCAGCAGTTTACTGGGGGCCTCAACTAATGAAAAACTGTTTTTT. The chain is built from TRBV27 and TRBJ1-4, with D perhaps matching TRBD1 (6 bases). CDR1 and CDR2 (germline): MNHEY, SMNVEV (reference sequence). This CDR3 has 16 amino acids. Deletions cut 2 bases from V and 0 bases from J, with 10 bases between.

This clone was observed once. The CDR3 bases are TGTGCCAGCAGTGGGGAACAGGGGTACGAGCAGTACTTC. Translating it yields CASSGEQGYEQYF. V is TRBV2 and J is TRBJ2-7; 7 bases map to TRBD1. The CDR3 extends over 13 amino acids. J was trimmed by 4 bases and V by 4 bases; bases with no gene match: 4. Germline CDR1 SNHLY, CDR2 FYNNEI.

This rearrangement joins TRBV6-2 or TRBV6-3 to TRBJ2-7; the match to TRBD2 covers 10 bases. Germline V gene sequence: CDR1 MNHEY, CDR2 SVGEGT. V dropped 6 bases and J dropped 0; count of bases not matched to a gene: 17. CDR3 length: 19 residues. The chain's CDR3 is CASSRPQRLAGHNSYEQYF. DNA of the CDR3: TGTGCCAGCAGCCGGCCCCAAAGACTAGCGGGCCATAACTCCTACGAGCAGTACTTC.

The J gene is TRBJ2-1, the V gene TRBV6-5; D is unclear. CDR1 MNHEY and CDR2 SVGAGI come from the germline V gene. V was clipped by 7 bases and J by 0 bases, with 13 bases between them. The CDR3 is 15 residues long. The CDR3 loop is CASTEDITSYNEQFF. CDR3 bases: TGTGCCAGCACCGAAGACATTACCTCCTACAATGAGCAGTTCTTC.

This chain uses TRBV20-1 with TRBJ1-2; 9 bases map to TRBD1. The CDR3 is made up of 16 amino acids. V lost 3 bases, J lost 4 bases, and 12 bases stayed unmatched. Germline CDR1 is DFQATT and CDR2 is SNEGSKA (reference sequence). DNA for the CDR3: TGCAGTGCTAGTCAAGGCCGGGGACAGGGAAGCTATGGCTACACCTTC. Protein product: CSASQGRGQGSYGYTF.

The V gene is TRBV18, the J gene TRBJ2-7; D not resolved. Germline V gene data show CDR1 as KGHSH and CDR2 as LQKENI. The CDR3 extends over 15 amino acids. V was cut by 3 bases and J by 3 bases, with 15 bases left in between. CDR3 in amino acids: CASSPSEQSYYEQYF. DNA of the CDR3: TGTGCCAGCTCACCTTCAGAACAGAGTTACTACGAGCAGTACTTC.

CDR3 loop: CASAREVQETQYF. The CDR3 DNA follows: TGTGCCAGCGCCCGGGAGGTACAAGAGACCCAGTACTTC. This chain links TRBV2 with TRBJ2-5; TRBD2 agrees at 7 bases. After removal of 8 bases from V and 2 bases from J, the junction contained 5 bases not matched to a gene. This CDR3 spans 13 amino acids. Germline V lookup: CDR1 SNHLY, CDR2 FYNNEI.

V gene TRBV6-2 or TRBV6-3 combines with J gene TRBJ2-7, with 10 bases matching TRBD2. With 2 bases clipped from V and 0 bases from J, the junction kept 7 bases outside the gene matches. CDR1 MNHEY and CDR2 SVGEGT come from the germline V gene. CDR3 size: 17 residues. The CDR3 loop is CASSYPGLAESSYEQYF. The CDR3 nucleotides are TGTGCCAGCAGTTACCCCGGACTAGCGGAGAGCTCCTACGAGCAGTACTTC.

V is TRBV5-1 and J is TRBJ1-2, with 8 bases matching TRBD1. The CDR3 length is 13 residues. Germline trimming cut 1 base from V and 6 bases from J; bases unmatched to any gene: 2. The germline V gene has CDR1 SGHRS and CDR2 YFSETQ. The chain's CDR3 is CASSLNRGDGYTF. For the CDR3, the DNA is TGCGCCAGCAGCTTGAACAGGGGGGATGGCTACACCTTC.

The chain has TRBV5-1 and TRBJ2-7; D is possibly TRBD1 (7 bases). Germline-derived CDR1 and CDR2 are SGHRS and YFSETQ. Trimming left V 2 bases short and J 4 bases short, with 19 bases between. The CDR3 extends over 16 amino acids. CDR3 in DNA: TGCGCCAGCAGCTTCGGGGGTGGCAGGGGGACGTACGAGCAGTACTTC. Translation: CASSFGGGRGTYEQYF. The full variable domain, completed using reference TRBV5-1 and TRBJ2-7, is KAGVTQTPRYLIKTRGQQVTLSCSPISGHRSVSWYQQTPGQGLQFLFEYFSETQRNKGNFPGRFSGRQFSNSRSEMNVSTLELGDSALYLCASSFGGGRGTYEQYFGPGTRLTVT.

The genes are TRBV5-4 and TRBJ1-1; D uncertain. Between the trimmed V and J ends, which lost 0 bases and 1 base, there was a span of 7 bases. The CDR3 is made up of 14 amino acids. CDR1 is SGHNT and CDR2 is YYREEE in the germline V gene (reference sequence). CDR3 region: CASSLVQQNTEAFF. In DNA, the CDR3 is TGTGCCAGCAGCTTGGTACAGCAGAACACTGAAGCTTTCTTT.

The rearrangement links TRBV7-2 to TRBJ1-2; D call uncertain. Germline V gene lookup returns CDR1 SGHTA and CDR2 FQGNSA. The CDR3 is 15 amino acids. Trimming shortened V by 1 base and J by 2 bases, and 11 bases separated the two germline ends. The CDR3 coding sequence is TGTGCCAGCAGCTTAGAACCCAGCGTAAACTATGGCTACACCTTC. Translated: CASSLEPSVNYGYTF. The complete variable domain, with remaining parts taken from reference TRBV7-2 and TRBJ1-2, reads GAGVSQSPSNKVTEKGKDVELRCDPISGHTALYWYRQSLGQGLEFLIYFQGNSAPDKSGLPSDRFSAERTGGSVSTLTIQRTQQEDSAVYLCASSLEPSVNYGYTFGSGTRLTVV.

This chain links TRBV11-2 with TRBJ2-5; 7 bases map to TRBD1. V shed 0 bases and J 5 bases; nucleotides not matched to a gene: 6. This CDR3 region has 15 residues. Germline loops: CDR1 SGHAT, CDR2 FQNNGV. The CDR3 reads CASSLDRGYGETQYF. The CDR3 coding sequence is TGTGCCAGCAGCTTAGACAGGGGGTATGGGGAGACCCAGTACTTC.

J is TRBJ2-7 and V is TRBV19; tentative D call: TRBD2 (6 bases). Trimming removed 8 bases from V and 2 bases from J, with 13 bases in between. Germline V lookup: CDR1 LNHDA, CDR2 SQIVND (reference sequence). CDR3 length: 13 amino acids. Written as DNA, the CDR3 is TGTGCCAGTGGGGTCGGAGGGGCCTACGAGCAGTACTTC. It is translated as CASGVGGAYEQYF.

The chain recombines TRBV3-1 (or the pseudogene TRBV3-2) with TRBJ1-5; D uncertain. V was shortened by 2 bases and J by 9 bases, with 20 bases between the two germline ends. The CDR3 is made up of 16 amino acids. Germline CDR1 and CDR2: LGHDT and YNNKEL (reference sequence). The CDR3 sequence: CASSQSGRYFSPPQHF. The CDR3 DNA sequence: TGTGCCAGCAGCCAATCGGGGAGATATTTCAGCCCGCCCCAGCATTTT.

This clone was seen a single time. The chain joins TRBV19 to TRBJ1-5; D may be TRBD1 (5 bases). The V end lost 3 bases, the J end lost 0 bases, and 9 bases lay between the germline ends. Germline CDR1 reads LNHDA; CDR2 reads SQIVND (reference sequence). CDR3 length: 15 amino acids. The CDR3 here is CASSMAGLSNQPQHF. CDR3 nucleotides: TGTGCCAGTAGTATGGCAGGGCTTAGCAATCAGCCCCAGCATTTT.

This rearrangement joins TRBV7-9 to TRBJ1-2, with 11 nucleotides matching TRBD1. After removal of 4 bases from V and 0 bases from J, the junction contained 7 bases not matched to a gene. Germline lookup yields CDR1 SEHNR and CDR2 FQNEAQ (reference sequence). The length of the CDR3 is 17 residues. The DNA for the CDR3 is TGTGCCAGCAGCTCCGGACAGGGGGCAGAGGCTAACTATGGCTACACCTTC. Amino acids: CASSSGQGAEANYGYTF.